Following are 24 T cell receptor beta chains from one sample sequenced in a study of CD8 T cells in Susac syndrome. When the RNA was reverse transcribed, random hexamers were used with an input of roughly 0.45 to 1 ug. TCRdb re-analysed the immunoSEQ multiplex PCR reads in MiXCR, keeping a single row per CDR3 protein. The sample holds about 83,000 distinct CDR3 sequences, about 95% seen once. Material for sequencing was CD8+ T cells from PBMCs. These receptors all stem from a human donor with Susac syndrome.

The chain recombines TRBV20-1 with TRBJ2-5; D gene uncertain. Per germline, CDR1 DFQATT and CDR2 SNEGSKA (reference sequence). Trimming removed 5 bases from V and 5 bases from J, with 9 bases in between. The CDR3 has 11 residues. The CDR3 here is CSAYDSETQYF. CDR3 sequence (DNA): TGCAGTGCTTACGATAGCGAGACCCAGTACTTC.

The J gene is TRBJ2-3, the V gene TRBV14; D is perhaps TRBD1 (5 bases). This CDR3 has 13 amino acids. V was shortened by 0 bases and J by 6 bases, with 7 bases between the two germline ends. Germline V gene lookup returns CDR1 SGHDN and CDR2 FVKESK. The CDR3 reads CASSQDKGDTQYF. Written as DNA, the CDR3 is TGTGCCAGCAGCCAAGATAAGGGGGATACGCAGTATTTT.

The chain carries TRBV12-3 or TRBV12-4 and TRBJ2-5; TRBD1 matches at 10 bases. This CDR3 has 15 residues. J lost 7 bases, V lost 5 bases, and 10 bases had no gene match. The CDR3 DNA reads as TGTGCCAGCAGTGTAACCGGGACAGGGGATCGGACCCAGTACTTC. Protein product: CASSVTGTGDRTQYF.

This clonotype is a singleton in its sample. The rearrangement uses TRBV21-1 and TRBJ2-1; TRBD1 is the table's D call, not checked against the DNA. TRBV21-1 is classified as a pseudogene. This CDR3 has 16 residues. For the CDR3, the DNA is TGTGCCAGCACCCTCCCGGGACAGCGATTCTACAATGAGCAGTTCTTC. Translated: CASTLPGQRFYNEQFF.

CDR3 coding DNA: TGTGCCAGCTCGCTCGGAGGGTTTTACAATGAGCAGTTCTTC. Protein: CASSLGGFYNEQFF. This rearrangement joins TRBV18 to TRBJ2-1, with D possibly matching TRBD2 (6 bases). The V end was cut by 6 bases, the J end by 4 bases, with 13 bases between. This CDR3 region has 14 residues. Germline V gene lookup returns CDR1 KGHSH and CDR2 LQKENI.

The gene calls are TRBV4-1 and TRBJ1-1; D is perhaps TRBD1 (6 bases). Trimming left V 0 bases short and J 1 base short, with 9 bases between. The CDR3 has 15 amino acids. Germline-derived CDR1 and CDR2 are MGHRA and YSYEKL. The CDR3 nucleotides read TGCGCCAGCAGCCAAGATCGACAGGCGAACACTGAAGCTTTCTTT. Translation: CASSQDRQANTEAFF.

The chain joins TRBV7-3 to TRBJ2-5, with 12 bases matching TRBD1. Germline CDR1 SGHTA, CDR2 FQGTGA. The V segment lost 2 bases and the J segment 5 bases; nucleotides outside the gene matches: 3. There are 15 residues in the CDR3. The CDR3 DNA reads as TGTGCCAGCAGCTTAGGGACAGGGGGCGTGGAGACCCAGTACTTC. Its protein is CASSLGTGGVETQYF. Complete variable domain (other parts from reference TRBV7-3 and TRBJ2-5): GAGVSQTPSNKVTEKGKYVELRCDPISGHTALYWYRQSLGQGPEFLIYFQGTGAADDSGLPNDRFFAVRPEGSVSTLKIQRTERGDSAVYLCASSLGTGGVETQYFGPGTRLLVL.

This chain's CDR3 is CAWSTTTAYGYTF. The CDR3 DNA is TGTGCCTGGAGTACCACTACGGCTTATGGCTACACCTTC. This sequence joins TRBV30 and TRBJ1-2; no firm D call. CDR1 and CDR2 (germline): GTSNPN, SVGIG (reference sequence). The CDR3 has 13 residues. Trimming cost V 2 bases and J 5 bases, with 12 bases left between them.

This chain uses TRBV4-1 with TRBJ2-7, with 9 bases aligning to TRBD1. The junction had 12 bases not matched to a gene; V was cut back by 5 bases and J by 7 bases. The CDR3 spans 15 residues. The germline gives CDR1 MGHRA, CDR2 YSYEKL. DNA of the CDR3: TGCGCCAGCAGCTATACCCCGGGACAGGGAGGAGAGCAGTACTTC. It codes for CASSYTPGQGGEQYF.

J is TRBJ2-3 and V is TRBV28; D is perhaps TRBD1 (5 bases). The CDR3 is 13 residues long. Germline lookup yields CDR1 MDHEN and CDR2 SYDVKM. V was clipped by 4 bases and J by 2 bases, with 7 bases between them. The CDR3 DNA reads as TGTGCCAGCAGTTCGACAGACACAGATACGCAGTATTTT. It specifies CASSSTDTDTQYF.

This chain joins TRBV29-1 and TRBJ2-2; the D is unclear. Germline V gene data show CDR1 as SQVTM and CDR2 as ANQGSEA. There are 13 residues in the CDR3. V lost 4 bases, J lost 2 bases, and 8 bases lay in between. CDR3 nucleotides: TGCAGCGTTGCTCCCCTAAACACCGGGGAGCTGTTTTTT. Residues: CSVAPLNTGELFF.

This chain connects TRBV9 to TRBJ2-1; D is perhaps TRBD2 (6 bases). Germline assignment: CDR1 SGDLS and CDR2 YYNGEE. CDR3 length equals 17 residues. V was shortened by 4 bases and J by 0 bases, with 17 bases between the two germline ends. In DNA form, the CDR3 reads TGTGCCAGCAGCCTCCTCCCCGCGGGGAGCTCCTACAATGAGCAGTTCTTC. Translating it yields CASSLLPAGSSYNEQFF.

V gene TRBV29-1 combines with J gene TRBJ2-3; D is ambiguous. The CDR3 is 10 amino acids. From germline, CDR1 is SQVTM and CDR2 ANQGSEA. Trimming stripped 1 base from V and 5 bases from J, with 1 base between. For the CDR3, the DNA is TGCAGCGTTGAAGTAGATACGCAGTATTTT. As protein: CSVEVDTQYF.

The chain links TRBV13 to TRBJ2-7; D perhaps matches TRBD2 (5 bases). The germline CDR1 and CDR2 sequences are PRHDT and FYEKMQ (reference sequence). The ends were cut back, 4 bases at V and 3 bases at J, with 16 bases in the middle. The CDR3 covers 15 residues. The CDR3 DNA sequence: TGTGCCAGCAGCTATCCGGGGTCCTCCTTCTACGAGCAGTACTTC. Translating it yields CASSYPGSSFYEQYF.

The chain carries TRBV29-1 and TRBJ1-2, with 7 bases that match TRBD1. There are 15 residues in the CDR3. Trimming at V came to 2 bases and at J to 2 bases, leaving 8 bases not matched to a gene. The V gene's germline CDR1 is SQVTM and CDR2 ANQGSEA. CDR3 residues: CSVEKEGTENYGYTF. The CDR3 DNA sequence: TGCAGCGTTGAAAAGGAGGGGACAGAAAACTATGGCTACACCTTC.

This chain connects TRBV27 to TRBJ2-1; TRBD2 matches at 8 bases. CDR1 and CDR2 (germline): MNHEY, SMNVEV (reference sequence). After removal of 3 bases from V and 7 bases from J, the junction contained 8 bases not matched to a gene. This CDR3 is built from 15 residues. CDR3 nucleotides: TGTGCCAGCAGTTTGGGGGCGGGAGGCCGTAATGAGCAGTTCTTC. Translating gives CASSLGAGGRNEQFF.

This rearrangement joins TRBV9 to TRBJ2-2; no definite D call. The V end lost 0 bases, the J end lost 4 bases, and 4 bases lay between the germline ends. The CDR3 sequence is 13 residues long. Per the germline V gene, CDR1 is SGDLS and CDR2 is YYNGEE. This chain's CDR3 is CASSVESTGELFF. The CDR3 DNA reads as TGTGCCAGCAGCGTAGAGAGCACCGGGGAGCTGTTTTTT.

This sequence joins TRBV30 and TRBJ2-7; D is perhaps TRBD1 (7 bases). Trimming shortened V by 3 bases and J by 7 bases, and 16 bases separated the two germline ends. The CDR3 has 13 amino acids. Germline V gene lookup returns CDR1 GTSNPN and CDR2 SVGIG (reference sequence). CDR3 sequence reads: CAWSPQGGREQYF. The CDR3 DNA reads TGTGCCTGGAGCCCGCAGGGGGGTAGAGAGCAGTACTTC.

The rearrangement uses TRBV15 and TRBJ2-7; D might be TRBD1 or TRBD2, each matching 6 bases. The CDR3 covers 14 residues. Trimming took 1 base from V and 5 from J, leaving 12 bases between them. Germline loops: CDR1 LNHNV, CDR2 YYDKDF (reference sequence). The CDR3 nucleotides are TGTGCCACCAGCAGAGGATCGGGGGCCGACGAGCAGTACTTC. Translating gives CATSRGSGADEQYF.

The chain joins TRBV7-9 to TRBJ2-1; D remains unclear. Germline-derived CDR1 and CDR2 are SEHNR and FQNEAQ (reference sequence). The CDR3 totals 14 residues. Trimming pared 5 bases from V and 6 bases from J, leaving 14 bases between. CDR3 amino acids: CASSLPTGINEQFF. The CDR3 DNA reads as TGTGCCAGCAGCCTACCAACCGGTATCAATGAGCAGTTCTTC.

A single count supports this clonotype. The chain has TRBV9 and TRBJ1-5; D ambiguous. The V gene lost 4 bases and the J gene lost 0 bases, with 8 bases spanning the gap. CDR1 SGDLS and CDR2 YYNGEE come from the germline V gene. This CDR3 region has 14 residues. In DNA form, the CDR3 reads TGTGCCAGCAGCCCCGGGTCTAGCAATCAGCCCCAGCATTTT. Translation: CASSPGSSNQPQHF.

V and J are TRBV13 and TRBJ1-4; D is ambiguous. V was pared by 1 base and J by 14 bases, with 14 bases between. CDR3 length: 13 residues. Germline V CDR1 and CDR2: PRHDT, FYEKMQ (reference sequence). The CDR3 is CASSLAGANGLFF. CDR3 coding DNA: TGTGCCAGCAGCTTAGCTGGAGCAAATGGTCTGTTTTTT.

This chain joins TRBV19 and TRBJ1-5, with 7 bases fitting TRBD1. In germline, CDR1 is LNHDA, CDR2 SQIVND (reference sequence). The CDR3 contains 15 residues. J was trimmed by 0 bases and V by 7 bases; bases with no gene match: 6. CDR3 coding DNA: TGTGCCAGTACTATGACAGGGAATAGCAATCAGCCCCAGCATTTT. Translating gives CASTMTGNSNQPQHF.

The rearrangement joins TRBV28 to TRBJ2-3; D gene ambiguous. The CDR3 has 13 amino acids. The V end lost 4 bases, the J end lost 5 bases, and 10 bases lay between the germline ends. CDR1 is MDHEN and CDR2 is SYDVKM in the germline V gene. CDR3 loop: CASSYAQGDTQYF. CDR3 DNA sequence: TGTGCCAGCAGTTACGCACAAGGAGATACGCAGTATTTT.